This T cell receptor beta chain is from a study of T cell changes during pregnancy in multiple sclerosis. Generated by immunoSEQ multiplex PCR, the TCRdb table keeps only in-frame clones and is missing some. The data show over 30,000 clones, about nine tenths seen once. The germline gives CDR1 SGHRS, CDR2 YFSETQ. The CDR3 is 14 amino acids. Trimming pared 0 bases from V and 6 bases from J, leaving 12 bases between. The chain employs TRBV5-1 and TRBJ1-2, with D uncertain. This material consisted of CD8+ T cells from peripheral blood mononuclear cells, taken in the third trimester of pregnancy. The receptor was isolated from a female donor with multiple sclerosis, enrolled in a pregnancy study. CDR3 nucleotide sequence: TGCGCCAGCAGCTTGGCCATGGGAGAAGATGGCTACACCTTC. This translates into CASSLAMGEDGYTF.